This T cell receptor beta chain is from a study of molecular identifiers for immune sequencing clone quantification (dated by TCRdb to between 2018 and 2020). In the study overall: For a replicate experiment, RNA from around 20,000 or 100,000 naive CD8 T cells was divided into five aliquots, and four of the five aliquots were sequenced. CD8 T cells were used in a methods study to benchmark molecular-identifier clustering-based TCR repertoire sequencing (MIDCIRS) and TCR RNA copy counting. The full study reports these points: Highly expanded clone sizes could be underestimated because identical TCR molecules may share a barcode. The naive libraries included spiked-in Jurkat TCR RNA (approximately ten copies' worth), and this RNA is not part of the donor repertoire. Modeling estimated about 2.8 recovered TCR RNA copies per cell, compared with 9.5 to 10 by digital PCR, which implies about 32% capture efficiency. In CMV-specific effector cells, clones with more than 20 RNA copies contained over 98% of molecules, whereas in naive cells such clones contained under 1% of molecules. Spiked-in Jurkat TCR RNA equal to a single cell's worth was reported to be detectable even within one million naive CD8 T cells. When barcode sub-clustering was omitted, TCR diversity was inflated by chimeric consensus sequences, with chimeras reaching as high as 47%.

Libraries of naive CD8 T cells were generated from about 20,000 to 1,000,000 sorted cells, with 10%, 30% or 50% of the purified RNA used. Naive CD8 T cells, defined as CD8+CD4-CCR7+CD45RA+, were FACS-sorted into RLT Plus buffer on a BD FACSAria II. Detection sensitivity was tested by spiking Jurkat RNA equal to 9 to 10 TCR copies' worth into samples containing roughly 19,000-1,100,000 naive CD8 T cells. Enrichment of CD8 T cells was performed with RosetteSep CD8+ T Cell Enrichment Cocktail and Ficoll-Paque, after which ACK red cell lysis was carried out. This clonotype has only a few counts. It has no known antigen specificity. No much larger clone is present one base from it, and per-base qualities are unavailable. The germline V and J ends show losses of 4 bases and 7 bases respectively, and no gene match explains 9 bases of the junction. From a lookup of the germline V gene (reference sequence), CDR1 and CDR2 are MNHEY and SMNVEV. There are 16 amino acids in the CDR3, from cysteine to phenylalanine inclusive. Only CDR3 DNA is held: 48 bases, read in frame from base 1.

Library generation was performed with PCR. The instrument given in TCRdb is NextSeq 500. Bulk TCR libraries were made following a previously described method, with the TCR primers given in Table S5. Total RNA was purified with the Qiagen AllPrep DNA/RNA kit. Before analysis, reads from multiple sequencing runs of the same library were pooled. The original methods were these. Reads were retained only if their TCR constant sequence matched exactly, and those retained reads were trimmed to 150 nt and grouped according to their 12-nt molecular barcodes. Reads within each barcode group were sub-clustered using a 15% Levenshtein threshold, and quality-weighted consensus sequences were constructed for each RNA molecule. Non-functional sequences were filtered out, along with any lower-count sequence sitting one edit away from another sequence. On the basis of fitting two negative binomial distributions, barcode sub-clusters with fewer than 20% of the maximum read count were discarded. TCRdb reanalyzed the raw reads on its own, using fastp at Q25 for trimming and MiXCR for clone calling, and kept in-frame beta chains. One record per CDR3 amino acid sequence lists the most common genes and DNA. The V and J calls and clone size are TCRdb's, not the authors'. The sample data list tens of thousands of distinct CDR3 sequences, and 35% to 40% of these were observed just once. The ten largest clones capture roughly 3.8% of the sample.

The TCR comes from a human donor in good health. Some libraries in this study had Jurkat cell RNA spiked in. The rearranged segments are TRBV27 and TRBJ2-1; TRBD2 lines up with 11 middle nucleotides. Source material: naive CD8+ T cells from blood, with Jurkat cell RNA spiked in. Taken with the paper, the label for cell subset or site translates to: FACS-sorted CD8+CD4-CCR7+CD45RA+ naive T cells. The base sequence is TGTGCCAGCAGTTCGCTAGCGGGAGGCGCGGGGAATGAGCAGTTCTTC. Translated, this is CASSSLAGGAGNEQFF.